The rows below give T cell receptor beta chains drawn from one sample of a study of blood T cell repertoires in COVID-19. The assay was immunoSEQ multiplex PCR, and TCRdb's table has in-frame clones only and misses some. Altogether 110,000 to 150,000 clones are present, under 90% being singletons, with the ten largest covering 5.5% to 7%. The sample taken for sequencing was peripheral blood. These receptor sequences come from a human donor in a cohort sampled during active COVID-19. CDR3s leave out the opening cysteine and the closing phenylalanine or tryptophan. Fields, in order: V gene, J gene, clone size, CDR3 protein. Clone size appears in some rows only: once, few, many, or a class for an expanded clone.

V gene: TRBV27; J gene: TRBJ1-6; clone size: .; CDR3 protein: ASRIDWGGFTPLH
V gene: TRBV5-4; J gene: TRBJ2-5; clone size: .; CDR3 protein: AAQGAIQETQY
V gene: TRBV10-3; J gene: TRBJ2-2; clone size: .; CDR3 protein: AISDRGESTGELF
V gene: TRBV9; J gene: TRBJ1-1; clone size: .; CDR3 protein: ASSETLTANTEAF
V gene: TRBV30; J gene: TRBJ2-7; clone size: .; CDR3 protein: AWTLRESFYEQY
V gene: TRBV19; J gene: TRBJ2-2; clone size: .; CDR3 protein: ASSRDSVTGELF
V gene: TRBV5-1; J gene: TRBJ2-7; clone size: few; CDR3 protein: ASSLEPRGGYEQY
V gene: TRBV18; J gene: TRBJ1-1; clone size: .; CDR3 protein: ASSPLQGLATEAF
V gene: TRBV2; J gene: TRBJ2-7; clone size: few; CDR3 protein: ASSYNDSYEQY
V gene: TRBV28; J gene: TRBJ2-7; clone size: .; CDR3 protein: ASRPNEGRGGEQY
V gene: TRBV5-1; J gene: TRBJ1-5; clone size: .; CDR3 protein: ASSLDSPNQPQH
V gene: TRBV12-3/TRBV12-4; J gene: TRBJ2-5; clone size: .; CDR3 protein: ASSRGRGETQY
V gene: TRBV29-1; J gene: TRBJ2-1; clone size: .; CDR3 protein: SIRGGSSSYNEQF
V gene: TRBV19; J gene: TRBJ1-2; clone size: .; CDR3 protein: ATGYGYT
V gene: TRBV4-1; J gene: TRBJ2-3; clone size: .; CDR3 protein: ASSHDIQGLTDTQY
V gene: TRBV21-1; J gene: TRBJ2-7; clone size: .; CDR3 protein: ASDGENVPEQY
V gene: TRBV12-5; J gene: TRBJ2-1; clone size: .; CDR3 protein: ASGLEKTGANEQF
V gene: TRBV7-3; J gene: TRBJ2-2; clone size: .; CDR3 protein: ASSPGTGFTGELF
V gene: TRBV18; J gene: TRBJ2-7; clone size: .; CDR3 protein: ASSPGQGTTYEQY
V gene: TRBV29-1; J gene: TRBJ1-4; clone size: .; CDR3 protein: SGEGANEKLF
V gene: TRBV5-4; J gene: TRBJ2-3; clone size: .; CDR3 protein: ASSPTFGGTSTDTQY
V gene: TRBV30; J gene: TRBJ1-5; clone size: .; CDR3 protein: AWSSRRSLPQH
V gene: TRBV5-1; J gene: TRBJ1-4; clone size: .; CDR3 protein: ASSLEGRREEKLF
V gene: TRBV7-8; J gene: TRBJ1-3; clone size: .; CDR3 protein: ASSSSQGNTIY
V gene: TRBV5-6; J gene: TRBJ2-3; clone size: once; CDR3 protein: ASSVTGTDTQY
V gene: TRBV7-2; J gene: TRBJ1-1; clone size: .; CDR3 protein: ASSTRLNTEAF
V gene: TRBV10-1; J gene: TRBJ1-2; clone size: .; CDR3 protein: ASSESEGAPNYGYT
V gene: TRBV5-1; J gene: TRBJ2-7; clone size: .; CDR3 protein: ASSLDLSLAYEQY
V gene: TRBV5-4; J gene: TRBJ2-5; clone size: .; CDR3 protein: ASSLAAGDGETQY
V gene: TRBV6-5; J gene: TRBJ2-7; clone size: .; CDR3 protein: AICGGVVYEQY
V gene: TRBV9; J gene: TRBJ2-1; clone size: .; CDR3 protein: ASSLRTGARNEQF
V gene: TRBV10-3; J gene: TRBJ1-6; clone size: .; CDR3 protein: AISGQGGNSPLH
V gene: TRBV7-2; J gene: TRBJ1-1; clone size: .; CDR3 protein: ASSSAPGQGRNTEAF
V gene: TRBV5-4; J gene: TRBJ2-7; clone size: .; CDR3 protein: ASSLGGIGGR
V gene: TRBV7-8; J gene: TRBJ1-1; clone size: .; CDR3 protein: ASSALTGSTEAF
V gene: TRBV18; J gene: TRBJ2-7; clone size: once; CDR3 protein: ASSPPPGSSYEQY
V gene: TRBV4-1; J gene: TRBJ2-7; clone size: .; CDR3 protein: ASSQAQGVAGGNSDEQY
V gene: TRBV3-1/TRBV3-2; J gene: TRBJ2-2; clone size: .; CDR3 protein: ASSHYSGGTNTGELF
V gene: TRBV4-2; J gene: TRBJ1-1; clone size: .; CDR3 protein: ASSQDGGMNTEAF
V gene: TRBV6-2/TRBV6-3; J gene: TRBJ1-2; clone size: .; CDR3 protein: ASSPGQVPYGYT
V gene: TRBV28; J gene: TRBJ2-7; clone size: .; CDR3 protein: ASRRPGTGGSEQY
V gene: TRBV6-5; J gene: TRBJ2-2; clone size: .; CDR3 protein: ARGTGDGTGELF
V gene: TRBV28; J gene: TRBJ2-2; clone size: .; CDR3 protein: ASSFRGRNTGELF
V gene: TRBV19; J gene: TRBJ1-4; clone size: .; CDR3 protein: ASSKGRQGEKLF
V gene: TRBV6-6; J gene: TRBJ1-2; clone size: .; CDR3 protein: ASSYQETGALST
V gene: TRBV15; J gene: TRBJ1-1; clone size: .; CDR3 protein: ASGTGMNTEAF
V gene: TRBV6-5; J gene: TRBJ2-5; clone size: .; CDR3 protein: ASSTGVRETQY
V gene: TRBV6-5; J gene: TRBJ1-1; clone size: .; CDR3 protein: ASSRGGRANTEAF
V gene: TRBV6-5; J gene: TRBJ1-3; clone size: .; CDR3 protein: ASSYSSGTGGNTIY
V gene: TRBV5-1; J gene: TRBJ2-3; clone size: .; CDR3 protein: ASSLVQGGDTQY
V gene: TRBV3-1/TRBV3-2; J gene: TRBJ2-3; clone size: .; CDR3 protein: ASSQVLARSDTQY
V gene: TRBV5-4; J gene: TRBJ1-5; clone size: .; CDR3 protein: ASSLGGDQPQH
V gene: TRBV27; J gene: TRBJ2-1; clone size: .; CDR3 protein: ASRRGGEAYNEQF